This T cell receptor beta chain was identified during a study of control samples from healthy donors and cancer patients. The CDR3 extends over 11 amino acids. The germline gives CDR1 SNHLY, CDR2 FYNNEI. V shed 5 bases and J shed 4 bases, with 5 bases lying between them. The protocol was immunoSEQ multiplex PCR, while the TCRdb copy is restricted to in-frame clones and leaves out a portion. This table has roughly 370,000 clones, approximately 90% appearing once. The material sequenced was PBMCs. This TCR was sampled from a man aged 40-50 years with head and neck cancer. The rearrangement joins TRBV2 to TRBJ2-5, with D unresolved. This CDR3 is CASSRRETQYF. CDR3 coding DNA: TGTGCCAGCAGTAGAAGAGAGACCCAGTACTTC.